This section outlines one T cell receptor (beta chain) sequence together with its context. Both 60 Vbeta primers and 13 Jbeta primers went into the PCR. TCRdb's copy holds only in-frame clones and misses some; the assay was immunoSEQ multiplex PCR. Of under 130,000 clones listed, around three quarters are singletons. Between the trimmed V and J ends, which lost 0 bases and 7 bases, there was a span of 13 bases. The CDR3 length is 14 residues. Germline values: CDR1 SGHTA, CDR2 FQGTGA. The data stem from a study of cytomegalovirus exposure and HLA in healthy donors. The specimen was PBMCs. This TCR was recovered from a middle-aged man in good health and CMV-seropositive. The V and J genes are TRBV7-3 and TRBJ2-7; tentative D call: TRBD2 (6 bases). CDR3 sequence (DNA): TGTGCCAGCAGCTTAACGGAGGGACGAGGGGAGCAGTACTTC. Protein sequence: CASSLTEGRGEQYF. Full variable domain (missing parts from reference TRBV7-3 and TRBJ2-7): GAGVSQTPSNKVTEKGKYVELRCDPISGHTALYWYRQSLGQGPEFLIYFQGTGAADDSGLPNDRFFAVRPEGSVSTLKIQRTERGDSAVYLCASSLTEGRGEQYFGPGTRLTVT.